Following are 7 T cell receptor beta chains from one sample sequenced in a study of T cells after yellow fever vaccination (dated by TCRdb to the late 2010s). The library was generated by 5' RACE. Instrument on record: Illumina NovaSeq 6000. TCRdb redid the processing of the public reads, applying fastp at Q25 and MiXCR, and retained in-frame beta chains. For every CDR3 protein sequence, its rows merge into one entry that carries the most common genes and DNA. This sample lists roughly 340,000 distinct CDR3 sequences; 4% were detected once. The ten largest make up 20% to 25% of the sample. This sample's treatment or condition label indicates: live attenuated yellow fever vaccine strain. The material was PBMCs, obtained 5 days after the yellow fever booster vaccination. These receptors were obtained from a man between 18 and 35 years old who received the YFV17D yellow fever vaccine.

In this sample, this clonotype turned up many times. The J gene is TRBJ2-7, the V gene TRBV24-1; the D gene could be TRBD1 or TRBD2 (6 bases each). The CDR3 is 15 amino acids. Germline CDR1 reads KGHDR; CDR2 reads SFDVKD. V was trimmed by 2 bases and J by 1 base, leaving 11 bases between them. Here the CDR3 DNA reads TGTGCCACCAGTGATTCCACAGGGAGGTCCTACGAGCAGTACTTC. It encodes CATSDSTGRSYEQYF.

The chain employs TRBV7-9 and TRBJ2-5; possibly TRBD1 for D (6 bases). The CDR3 covers 19 residues. V was cut by 4 bases and J by 7 bases, with 31 bases left in between. Germline V lookup: CDR1 SEHNR, CDR2 FQNEAQ (reference sequence). CDR3 loop: CASSYSRGPAGRRFGTQYF. CDR3 in DNA: TGTGCCAGCAGCTACAGCAGGGGACCGGCCGGTCGAAGATTCGGGACCCAGTACTTC.

This chain joins TRBV5-1 and TRBJ2-5; D not certain. V lost 3 bases, J lost 14 bases, and 14 bases lay in between. The CDR3 sequence is 11 residues long. Looked up from germline, CDR1 is SGHRS and CDR2 is YFSETQ. The CDR3 DNA follows: TGCGCCAGCAGCTGGGGTGGGGTCACCTACTTC. Translation: CASSWGGVTYF.

This sequence joins TRBV20-1 and TRBJ2-1; D not resolved. V lost 4 bases to trimming and J lost 12 bases, with 13 bases between them. The CDR3 has 11 residues. Germline CDR1 reads DFQATT; CDR2 reads SNEGSKA (reference sequence). Here the CDR3 DNA reads TGCAGTGCTACCTCAATCGGGCGGCAGTTCTTC. Translation gives CSATSIGRQFF.

The chain links TRBV20-1 to TRBJ1-1, with D possibly TRBD1 on 5 matching bases. V shed 1 base and J shed 1 base, with 10 bases lying between them. From germline, CDR1 is DFQATT and CDR2 SNEGSKA (reference sequence). This CDR3 has 14 amino acids. The CDR3: CSARGWTKNTEAFF. Here the CDR3 DNA reads TGCAGTGCTAGAGGATGGACAAAGAACACTGAAGCTTTCTTT.

This clonotype was recorded a few times. The chain has TRBV3-1 and TRBJ2-1, with TRBD2 identical over 8 bases. This CDR3 contains 15 residues. The V segment lost 1 base and the J segment 11 bases; nucleotides outside the gene matches: 10. The germline CDR1 and CDR2 sequences are LGHDT and YNNKEL (reference sequence). The chain's CDR3 is CASSQVRTSLLKQFF. CDR3 DNA sequence: TGTGCCAGCAGCCAAGTCCGGACTAGCCTCTTGAAGCAGTTCTTC.

The chain combines TRBV11-3 with TRBJ2-1; 14 bases are shared with TRBD2. The CDR3 has 16 amino acids. The J segment lost 8 bases and the V segment lost 5 bases, leaving 8 bases of the junction unmatched. Germline V gene data show CDR1 as SGHNT and CDR2 as YENEEA. CDR3 sequence reads: CASSRSTSGGAHEQFF. The CDR3 nucleotides are TGTGCCAGCAGCCGGTCGACTAGCGGGGGGGCCCATGAGCAGTTCTTC.